Here is one T cell receptor (beta chain) with its context. The PCR made use of 60 Vbeta and 13 Jbeta primers. Data came from immunoSEQ multiplex PCR; TCRdb stores just in-frame clones and leaves some out. The sample has some 120,000 clones; less than 85% are singletons. This sample was taken from a study of cytomegalovirus exposure and HLA in healthy donors. CDR3 length: 15 residues. The germline V gene has CDR1 SGHNT and CDR2 YYREEE (reference sequence). V gave up 4 bases and J gave up 4 bases; unmatched junction bases: 8. The sample was PBMCs. This sequence originates from a man aged 25-45 years in good health and CMV-seronegative. The chain is built from TRBV5-4 and TRBJ2-5, with TRBD2 matching 9 bases. CDR3 bases: TGTGCCAGCAGCAGGAGCGGCGGGAGGGCAGAGACCCAGTACTTC. Its translation: CASSRSGGRAETQYF.